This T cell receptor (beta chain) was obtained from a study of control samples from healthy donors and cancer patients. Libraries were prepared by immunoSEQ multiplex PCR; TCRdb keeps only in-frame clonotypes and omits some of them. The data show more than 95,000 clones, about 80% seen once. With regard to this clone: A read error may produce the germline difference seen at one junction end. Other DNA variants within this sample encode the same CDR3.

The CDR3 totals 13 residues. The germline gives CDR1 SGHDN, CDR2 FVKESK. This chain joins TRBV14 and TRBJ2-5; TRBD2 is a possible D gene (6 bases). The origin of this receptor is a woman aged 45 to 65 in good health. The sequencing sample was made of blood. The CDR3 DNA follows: TGTGCTAGCAGCGTCCCTGGGGGGGAGACCCAGTACTTC. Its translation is CASSVPGGETQYF.